This TCR beta chain was recorded in a study of neurological immune-mediated disorders. The cDNA came from 5'RACE with 10-nucleotide random UMIs. TCRdb re-analysed the 5' RACE reads in MiXCR, keeping a single row per CDR3 protein. The table records tens of thousands of distinct CDR3 sequences, approximately 14% of them present only once. V lost 3 bases, J lost 1 base, and 12 bases lay in between. CDR1 and CDR2 (germline): SGHRS, YFSETQ. The CDR3 length is 15 residues. This clonotype was detected many times. Time point noted: longitudinal time-point 1 (baseline). Stored at -80 C, 2 million PBMCs were the source of the unsorted libraries.

The chain carries TRBV5-1 and TRBJ2-3, with a tentative D call TRBD1 (6 bases). The sequenced sample consisted of PBMCs. The clonotype comes from a female donor with HTLV-1-associated myelopathy (HAM/TSP). The CDR3 sequence is CASSSGDTGTDTQYF. The CDR3, as DNA: TGCGCCAGCAGCTCAGGGGATACGGGCACAGATACGCAGTATTTT.